A selection of T cell receptor beta chains follows, all from one sample in a study of T cells after posttransplantation cyclophosphamide. Measured with immunoSEQ multiplex PCR; TCRdb has only the in-frame clones, and not every one. The sample shows about 38,000 clones, none of them appearing just once. Input material: PBMCs. The origin of the receptors is a man in his fifties in good health, CMV-negative, and a related stem cell transplant donor. The CDR3 runs from the conserved cysteine through the conserved F or W. D genes are given only for firm matches. Size values are once, few and many counts, or a class for expanded clones, and some rows have none.

clone_size,j_call,d_call,v_call,cdr3_nt,cdr3_aa
few,TRBJ2-1,TRBD1,TRBV18,TGTGCCAGCTCACACACAGACAGGGTCGCCTACAATGAGCAGTTCTTC,CASSHTDRVAYNEQFF
many,TRBJ2-5,TRBD2,TRBV11-2,TGTGCCAGCAGCTTAGCGGGGGGGCCCCAAGAGACCCAGTACTTC,CASSLAGGPQETQYF
many,TRBJ2-5,TRBD1,TRBV10-3,TGTGCCATCAGTTTACAGGGGAACCAAGAGACCCAGTACTTC,CAISLQGNQETQYF
many,TRBJ2-6,NA,TRBV29-1,TGCAGCGTTGAAACAGGCCGAGACTCTGGGGCCAACGTCCTGACTTTC,CSVETGRDSGANVLTF
many,TRBJ2-7,NA,TRBV6-5,TGTGCCAGCACCGAAGGGGCACCCTGGAACGAGCAGTACTTC,CASTEGAPWNEQYF
many,TRBJ2-2,NA,TRBV7-6,TGTGCCAGCAGCTTCCGGTCCGGGGAGCTGTTTTTT,CASSFRSGELFF
many,TRBJ2-7,TRBD1,TRBV5-1,TGCGCCAGCAGCTTGGCAGGACAGGATTCTTACGAGCAGTACTTC,CASSLAGQDSYEQYF
many,TRBJ2-5,TRBD1,TRBV5-1,TGCGCCAGCAGATCGGACAGGGGGAGGCAAGAGACCCAGTACTTC,CASRSDRGRQETQYF
many,TRBJ1-2,NA,TRBV19,TGTGCCAGTAGTATGTCCGCGGTCCCGGTGAGCTATGGCTACACCTTC,CASSMSAVPVSYGYTF
many,TRBJ1-1,NA,TRBV27,TGTGCAAGGGTGCGGGAGAAGAACACTGAAGCTTTCTTT,CARVREKNTEAFF
many,TRBJ2-5,TRBD2,TRBV6-8,TGTGCCAGTTCGTATCGGGCCCGTGGGTCTAGCGGGAGCATCCTAGAGACCCAGTACTTC,CASSYRARGSSGSILETQYF
many,TRBJ1-2,NA,TRBV5-1,TGCGCCAGCAGCTTGGCCGGGGGGGCCAACTATGGCTACACCTTC,CASSLAGGANYGYTF
few,TRBJ2-1,NA,TRBV6-5,TGTGCCAGCAGTTATACGTCTATCCCCTACAATGAGCAGTTCTTC,CASSYTSIPYNEQFF
many,TRBJ1-1,NA,TRBV15,NA,CATSFGPGGNTEAFF
many,TRBJ2-3,TRBD1,TRBV10-3,TGTGCCATCAGTGGGGGGACAGTGGGGGGCACAGATACGCAGTATTTT,CAISGGTVGGTDTQYF
many,TRBJ1-2,TRBD1,TRBV7-8,TGTGCCAGCAGCCGGCGGGACAGGAGCTATGGCTACACCTTC,CASSRRDRSYGYTF
many,TRBJ1-5,NA,TRBV30,TGTGCCTGGAACAGGTTTAATCAGCCCCAGCATTTT,CAWNRFNQPQHF
many,TRBJ1-5,NA,TRBV6-5,TGTGCCAGCCGCCCGACAGACCGAGGACAGCCCCAGCATTTT,CASRPTDRGQPQHF
many,TRBJ1-2,TRBD1,TRBV28,TGTGCCAGCAATCCGGGACAGGGAGGAGGCTACACCTTC,CASNPGQGGGYTF
many,TRBJ2-7,TRBD1,TRBV5-4,TGTGCCAGCAGCCCGGGGAGCAGGGGGCTCTACGAGCAGTACTTC,CASSPGSRGLYEQYF
many,TRBJ1-6,TRBD1,TRBV18,TGTGCCAGCTCACCAAGACAGGGGGGGGTTAATTCACCCCTCCACTTT,CASSPRQGGVNSPLHF
NA,TRBJ2-1,NA,TRBV9,TGTGCCAGCAGCGGAGGGGGGGGGACTACCTACTCCTACAATGAGCAGTTCTTC,CASSGGGGTTYSYNEQFF
many,TRBJ2-7,NA,TRBV5-8,TGTGCCAGCAGCGGGGACGAGCAGGGACTTTTCTACGAGCAGTACTTC,CASSGDEQGLFYEQYF
many,TRBJ1-5,NA,TRBV18,TGTGCCAGCTCCTTCTTGGGAGGCAATCAGCCCCAGCATTTT,CASSFLGGNQPQHF
many,TRBJ2-7,TRBD2,TRBV10-3,TGTGCCATCAGGCCCGCTAGCGGGGGGGGCGAGCAGTACTTC,CAIRPASGGGEQYF
many,TRBJ1-1,TRBD1,TRBV11-2,TGTGCCAGCAGCTTAGAAAGGGCAGGGGGCACTGAAGCTTTCTTT,CASSLERAGGTEAFF
many,TRBJ2-7,TRBD1,TRBV11-2,TGTGCCAGCAGCTCGTACAGGGGGCTGGCCTACGAGCAGTACTTC,CASSSYRGLAYEQYF
many,TRBJ1-1,NA,TRBV18,TGTGCCAGCTCACCACCCGCAGGGCCGGACACTGAAGCTTTCTTT,CASSPPAGPDTEAFF
many,TRBJ2-1,TRBD2,TRBV7-2,TGTGCCAGCAGCTTTACTAGCGGGAGGTGGGGCAATGAGCAGTTCTTC,CASSFTSGRWGNEQFF
many,TRBJ1-1,NA,TRBV5-1,TGCGCCAGCAGCTTGTCGGGGGGGCGGAGCACTGAAGCTTTCTTT,CASSLSGGRSTEAFF
many,TRBJ2-2,NA,TRBV7-2,TGTGCCAGCCAAGGTCAGCGGACCGGGGAGCTGTTTTTT,CASQGQRTGELFF
many,TRBJ1-4,NA,TRBV18,TGTGCCAGCTCACCTGGGAGCCGGGCCACTAATGAAAAACTGTTTTTT,CASSPGSRATNEKLFF
many,TRBJ2-7,TRBD2,TRBV5-5,TGTGCCAGCAGCTTCCTGTTGCGGGGGGACTCCTACGAGCAGTACTTC,CASSFLLRGDSYEQYF
few,TRBJ1-6,TRBD1,TRBV27,TGTGCCAGCAGTTACAATACAGGGGGTAAGTTACCCCTCCACTTT,CASSYNTGGKLPLHF
many,TRBJ1-4,TRBD1,TRBV5-3,TGTGCCAGAAGCTTGGTGGTCTTACAGGGGATATTGGCAACTAATGAAAAACTGTTTTTT,CARSLVVLQGILATNEKLFF
NA,TRBJ2-2,TRBD1,TRBV7-9,TGTGCCAGCAGCACTTACAGGGGGCGCGACACCGGGGAGCTGTTTTTT,CASSTYRGRDTGELFF
NA,TRBJ2-3,TRBD2,TRBV7-8,TGTGCCAGCAGCAACAGACTAGCGGGGGGGGGTAGCACAGATACGCAGTATTTT,CASSNRLAGGGSTDTQYF
many,TRBJ2-3,TRBD2,TRBV13,TGTGCCAGCAGCGGGGGTCCGAGCGGGAGCGAGAGTAGGACAGATACGCAGTATTTT,CASSGGPSGSESRTDTQYF
many,TRBJ1-1,NA,TRBV6-1,TGTGCCAGCAGTGTGGAGGTGAACACTGAAGCTTTCTTT,CASSVEVNTEAFF
many,TRBJ2-1,TRBD2,TRBV7-9,TGTGCCAGCAGCTCGCGACTAGCGGGGGGGCTTAATGAGCAGTTCTTC,CASSSRLAGGLNEQFF
many,TRBJ2-5,TRBD2,TRBV7-3,TGTGCCAGCAGCCCCGGAGCGGGGGGGGCGGAGACCCAGTACTTC,CASSPGAGGAETQYF